The 14 T cell receptor beta chains below come from one sample, sequenced in a study of T cell repertoires in aging, cancer and after chemotherapy (dated by TCRdb to about 2019). Sequencing instrument: Illumina MiSeq. Rearranged TRB sequences spanning V, D and J segments were amplified by multiplex touch-down PCR using a mixed TRB-A/B primer pool. TCRdb ran its own pipeline on the public reads, namely fastp trimming at Q25 and MiXCR clone calling, and kept in-frame beta chains. Each CDR3 protein appears once, grouped with its most common genes and DNA. The sample table lists 1,800 or so distinct CDR3 sequences, about a fifth of them with a count of one. The ten most abundant clones make up roughly 60% of the sample. TCR beta rearrangements were amplified from genomic DNA isolated from peripheral blood, not from sorted cells or RNA. The sequenced sample consisted of blood. Receptors originate from a human donor with a solid tumor.

The chain combines TRBV7-2 with TRBJ2-7; TRBD1 matches at 7 bases. Looked up from germline, CDR1 is SGHTA and CDR2 is FQGNSA. V shed 5 bases and J 7 bases; nucleotides not matched to a gene: 20. The CDR3 extends over 17 amino acids. CDR3 bases: TGTGCCAGCAGCCGGAGGCCCGCCGGACAGGCGCAGGGGGAGCAGTACTTC. Amino acids: CASSRRPAGQAQGEQYF. The full variable domain, its missing parts supplied by reference TRBV7-2 and TRBJ2-7, is GAGVSQSPSNKVTEKGKDVELRCDPISGHTALYWYRQSLGQGLEFLIYFQGNSAPDKSGLPSDRFSAERTGGSVSTLTIQRTQQEDSAVYLCASSRRPAGQAQGEQYFGPGTRLTVT.

This clonotype qualifies as medium-sized. This chain connects TRBV6-1 to TRBJ2-5; no definite D call. Per the germline V gene, CDR1 is MNHNS and CDR2 is SASEGT. The CDR3 runs 14 residues. Between the trimmed V and J ends, which lost 3 bases and 2 bases, there was a span of 10 bases. CDR3 DNA sequence: TGTGCCAGCAGTGACAGGCGAACACAAGAGACCCAGTACTTC. This sequence encodes CASSDRRTQETQYF.

The CDR3 region is CASLGRLNTEAFF. The CDR3 nucleotides read TGTGCCAGCTTAGGACGGTTGAACACTGAAGCTTTCTTT. V is TRBV25-1 and J is TRBJ1-1; no clear D. V was clipped by 8 bases and J by 0 bases, with 10 bases between them. This CDR3 has 13 amino acids. Germline V gene sequence: CDR1 MGHDK, CDR2 SYGVNS.

This chain joins TRBV7-4 and TRBJ2-2, with TRBD1 identical over 9 bases. Germline V lookup: CDR1 SGHVT, CDR2 SQSDAQ. V was pared by 3 bases and J by 4 bases, with 3 bases of the junction left unmatched. CDR3 length equals 15 residues. DNA of the CDR3: TGTGCCAGCAGCTTGGGGACAGGGACCACCGGGGAGCTGTTTTTT. Protein sequence: CASSLGTGTTGELFF.

This chain links TRBV10-3 with TRBJ2-5; 8 positions agree with TRBD2. Germline trimming cut 8 bases from V and 2 bases from J; bases unmatched to any gene: 7. The CDR3 has 14 amino acids. Germline V gene sequence: CDR1 ENHRY, CDR2 SYGVKD. The CDR3 DNA reads TGTGCCATCTCGGGGGGGGGGGATCAAGAGACCCAGTACTTC. Translation: CAISGGGDQETQYF.

As concerns this clonotype: One junction end does not reproduce the germline sequence, and a read error may be involved. This sequence joins TRBV6-2 or TRBV6-3 and TRBJ2-3; no definite D call. Germline V gives CDR1 MNHEY, CDR2 SVGEGT. The CDR3 is made up of 15 amino acids. This CDR3 reads CASSYQPNSKDTQYF. The DNA for the CDR3 is TGTGCCAGCAGTTACCAGCCGAACAGCAAAGATACGCAGTATTTT.

This clonotype is categorized as medium-sized. This chain links TRBV20-1 with TRBJ1-5; D is uncertain. CDR3 length equals 13 residues. The germline CDR1 and CDR2 sequences are DFQATT and SNEGSKA (reference sequence). The germline V and J ends were trimmed by 3 bases and 2 bases, with 8 bases remaining between them. The CDR3 DNA follows: TGCAGTGCTAGTGACGGGGGCAATCAGCCCCAGCATTTT. Translated: CSASDGGNQPQHF.

A few counts support this clonotype. For the CDR3, the DNA is TGTGCCAGCTCACGCGACCTAACAGGCTACGAGCAGTACTTC. The encoded protein is CASSRDLTGYEQYF. The chain joins TRBV18 to TRBJ2-7; perhaps TRBD1 as D (5 bases). The germline V gene encodes CDR1 KGHSH and CDR2 LQKENI. This CDR3 contains 14 residues. Trimming pared 4 bases from V and 3 bases from J, leaving 13 bases between.

In its sample, this clonotype ranks as medium-sized. The gene calls are TRBV19 and TRBJ1-1; a weak D match, TRBD1 (5 bases). This CDR3 has 11 residues. V was trimmed by 7 bases and J by 5 bases, leaving 8 bases between them. The germline V gene encodes CDR1 LNHDA and CDR2 SQIVND (reference sequence). CDR3 sequence: CASTRETEAFF. CDR3 nucleotides: TGTGCCAGTACCAGGGAGACTGAAGCTTTCTTT.

By proportion, this clonotype is medium-sized. The chain combines TRBV6-5 with TRBJ1-3, with D unresolved. The CDR3 length is 13 residues. Germline CDR1 reads MNHEY; CDR2 reads SVGAGI. The V gene lost 6 bases and the J gene lost 3 bases, with 9 bases spanning the gap. This chain's CDR3 is CASSRLGGNTIYF. The CDR3 DNA sequence: TGTGCCAGCAGCCGCCTCGGTGGAAACACCATATATTTT.

This clonotype has a handful of counts. The rearrangement uses TRBV18 and TRBJ1-2, with 9 bases aligning to TRBD1. With V trimmed by 3 bases and J by 4 bases, 9 bases remained unmatched. Germline values: CDR1 KGHSH, CDR2 LQKENI. This CDR3 is 16 amino acids long. The DNA for the CDR3 is TGTGCCAGCTCACCGAGCTACAGGGGGCTGGGCTATGGCTACACCTTC. It codes for CASSPSYRGLGYGYTF.

The CDR3 nucleotides are TGTGCCAGCAGCTTAACGAGGGGGATAACCTACGAGCAGTACTTC. Translating gives CASSLTRGITYEQYF. This sequence joins TRBV7-9 and TRBJ2-7, with D maybe TRBD1 (6 bases). Germline V gives CDR1 SEHNR, CDR2 FQNEAQ (reference sequence). V dropped 2 bases and J dropped 2 bases, with 13 bases sitting between them. This CDR3 region has 15 residues.

The V gene is TRBV20-1, the J gene TRBJ2-5; possibly TRBD2 for D (5 bases). CDR1 DFQATT and CDR2 SNEGSKA come from the germline V gene (reference sequence). The CDR3 sequence is 13 residues long. Trimming took off 4 bases at V and 2 bases at J, with 11 bases between the two ends. CDR3 protein: CSATTNVQETQYF. The DNA for the CDR3 is TGCAGTGCTACGACTAACGTTCAAGAGACCCAGTACTTC.

This chain uses TRBV11-1 with TRBJ2-5, with 8 bases matching TRBD2. Unmatched junction bases numbered 13, after V lost 7 bases and J lost 0 bases. This CDR3 contains 17 residues. Germline V gene lookup returns CDR1 SGHAT and CDR2 FQDESV (reference sequence). CDR3 sequence (DNA): TGTGCCAGCAATCTCGGGCAGGGCGGGAGGTACCAAGAGACCCAGTACTTC. The encoded protein is CASNLGQGGRYQETQYF.